This T cell receptor (beta chain) emerged from a study of T cell repertoires in cytomegalovirus infection. The wider study: Researchers turned to recently identified HLA-C-restricted CMV epitopes as well as well-studied HLA-B-restricted ones. Public TCR beta signatures were indicative of both CMV infection and a matching HLA type.

With respect to this clonotype: The antigen is not known.

TCRdb reprocessed the reads via MiXCR and lists one record per CDR3 protein. The repertoire includes around 900,000 distinct CDR3 sequences, around 31% of them detected once, and more than 12% sits in the top ten. The sample here was cultured CD8+ T cells from PBMCs, taken from culture after CMV antigen stimulation. This TCR derives from a human donor in good health (CMV status not recorded). Some clones in this sample may be carry-over from other donors' samples.

CDR3 sequence reads: CSARMEEKLFF. In DNA, the CDR3 is TGCAGCGCCCGAATGGAAGAAAAACTGTTTTTT. This chain joins TRBV29-1 and TRBJ1-4; D is unclear. V lost 7 bases to trimming and J lost 8 bases, with 11 bases between them. This CDR3 has 11 residues. From germline, CDR1 is SQVTM and CDR2 ANQGSEA.